The entry below describes one T cell receptor (beta chain). The target antigen is unknown. The record originates from a study of OX40 agonist ivuxolimab in advanced cancers. This CDR3 has 13 amino acids. CDR1 and CDR2 from the germline V gene are MNHNY and SVGAGI (reference sequence). Trimming pared 6 bases from V and 1 base from J, leaving 9 bases between. TCRdb's table, derived via immunoSEQ multiplex PCR, lists solely in-frame clones and lacks some. The sample yields under 35,000 clones, around 76% seen once. Study results and limitations: Among the lowest levels of clonal expansion were found in partial responders at 0.1-3.0 mg/kg.

Sequenced here: CD4+ or CD8+ T cells sorted from blood, sampled in a trial of the OX40 agonist ivuxolimab. The V gene is TRBV6-6, the J gene TRBJ1-1; D gene ambiguous. The source of this sequence is an adult with an advanced solid tumor such as melanoma, head and neck, liver or kidney cancer. Here the CDR3 DNA reads TGTGCCAGCAGCAAGAAAGCGAACACTGAAGCTTTCTTT. It specifies CASSKKANTEAFF.